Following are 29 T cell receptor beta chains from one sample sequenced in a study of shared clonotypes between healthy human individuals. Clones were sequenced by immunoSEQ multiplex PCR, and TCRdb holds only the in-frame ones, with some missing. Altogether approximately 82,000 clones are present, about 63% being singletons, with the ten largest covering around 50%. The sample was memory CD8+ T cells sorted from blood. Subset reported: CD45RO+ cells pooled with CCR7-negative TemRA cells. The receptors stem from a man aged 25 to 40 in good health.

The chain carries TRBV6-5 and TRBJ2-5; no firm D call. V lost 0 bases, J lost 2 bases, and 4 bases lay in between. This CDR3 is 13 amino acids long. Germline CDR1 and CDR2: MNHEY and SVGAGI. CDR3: CASSYSGQETQYF. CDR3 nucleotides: TGTGCCAGCAGTTACTCTGGGCAAGAGACCCAGTACTTC.

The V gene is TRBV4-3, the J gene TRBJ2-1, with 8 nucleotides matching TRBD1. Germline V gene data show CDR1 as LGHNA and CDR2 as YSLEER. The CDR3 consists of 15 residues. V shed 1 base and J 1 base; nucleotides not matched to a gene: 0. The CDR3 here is CASSQGQGSYNEQFF. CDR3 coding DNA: TGCGCCAGCAGCCAAGGACAGGGGTCCTACAATGAGCAGTTCTTC.

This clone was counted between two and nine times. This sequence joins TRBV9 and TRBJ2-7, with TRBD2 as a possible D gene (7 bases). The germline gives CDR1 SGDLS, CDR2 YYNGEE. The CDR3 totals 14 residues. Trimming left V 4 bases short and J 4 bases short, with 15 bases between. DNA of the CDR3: TGTGCCAGCAGCTTGGGGAGGGGGAAATACGAGCAGTACTTC. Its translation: CASSLGRGKYEQYF. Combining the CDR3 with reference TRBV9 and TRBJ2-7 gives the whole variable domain DSGVTQTPKHLITATGQRVTLRCSPRSGDLSVYWYQQSLDQGLQFLIQYYNGEERAKGNILERFSAQQFPDLHSELNLSSLELGDSALYFCASSLGRGKYEQYFGPGTRLTVT.

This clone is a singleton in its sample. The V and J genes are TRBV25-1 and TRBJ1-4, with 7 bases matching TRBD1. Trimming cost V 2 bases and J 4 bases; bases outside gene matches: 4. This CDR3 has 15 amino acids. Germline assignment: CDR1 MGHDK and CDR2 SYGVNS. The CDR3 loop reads CASSEGQGGNEKLFF. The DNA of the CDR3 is TGTGCCAGCAGTGAAGGGCAGGGGGGTAATGAAAAACTGTTTTTT.

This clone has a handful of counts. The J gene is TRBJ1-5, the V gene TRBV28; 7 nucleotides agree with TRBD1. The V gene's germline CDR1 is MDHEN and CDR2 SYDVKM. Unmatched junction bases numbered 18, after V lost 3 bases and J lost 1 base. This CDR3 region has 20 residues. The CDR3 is CASSFFRIPGTVGSNQPQHF. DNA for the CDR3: TGTGCCAGCAGTTTCTTCCGAATACCCGGGACAGTGGGGAGCAATCAGCCCCAGCATTTT.

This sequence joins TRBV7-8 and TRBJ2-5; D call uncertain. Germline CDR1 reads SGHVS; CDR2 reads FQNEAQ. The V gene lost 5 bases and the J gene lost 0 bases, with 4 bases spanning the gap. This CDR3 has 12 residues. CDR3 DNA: TGTGCCAGCAGCGCGTACCAAGAGACCCAGTACTTC. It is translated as CASSAYQETQYF.

The CDR3 DNA is TGTGCCAGCAGCGTAGAGGAGCGGGGGAGCTCCTACAATGAGCAGTTCTTC. Translated: CASSVEERGSSYNEQFF. The chain has TRBV9 and TRBJ2-1, with 8 bases matching TRBD2. Germline CDR1 SGDLS, CDR2 YYNGEE. The junction had 5 bases not matched to a gene; V was cut back by 0 bases and J by 0 bases. This CDR3 comprises 17 residues.

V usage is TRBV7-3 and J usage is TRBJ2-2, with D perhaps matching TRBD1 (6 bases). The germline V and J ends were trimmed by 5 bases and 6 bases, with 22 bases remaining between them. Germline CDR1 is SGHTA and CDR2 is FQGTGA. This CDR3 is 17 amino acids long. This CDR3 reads CASSPTIVGAFSGELFF. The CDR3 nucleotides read TGTGCCAGCAGCCCAACGATCGTGGGGGCCTTCTCCGGGGAGCTGTTTTTT.

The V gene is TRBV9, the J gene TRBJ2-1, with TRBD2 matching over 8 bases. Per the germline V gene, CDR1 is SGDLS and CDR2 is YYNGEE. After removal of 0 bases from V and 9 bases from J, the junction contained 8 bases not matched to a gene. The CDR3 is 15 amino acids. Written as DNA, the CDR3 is TGTGCCAGCAGCGTAGGGGGAGCGGGAGAGCCTGAGCAGTTCTTC. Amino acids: CASSVGGAGEPEQFF.

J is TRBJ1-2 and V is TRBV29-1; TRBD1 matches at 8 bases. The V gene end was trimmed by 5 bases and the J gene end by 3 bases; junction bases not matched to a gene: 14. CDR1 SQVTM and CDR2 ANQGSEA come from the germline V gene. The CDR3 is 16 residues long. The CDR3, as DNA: TGCAGCGTTATCGGACAGGGTCGGGTGTCCGACTATGGCTACACCTTC. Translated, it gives CSVIGQGRVSDYGYTF.

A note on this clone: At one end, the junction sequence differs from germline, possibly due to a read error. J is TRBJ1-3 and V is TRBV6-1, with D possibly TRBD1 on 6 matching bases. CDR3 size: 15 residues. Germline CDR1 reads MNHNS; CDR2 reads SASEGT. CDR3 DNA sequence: TGTGCCAGCAGCGAAGGACAGCACTCTGGAAACACCATATATTTT. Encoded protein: CASSEGQHSGNTIYF.

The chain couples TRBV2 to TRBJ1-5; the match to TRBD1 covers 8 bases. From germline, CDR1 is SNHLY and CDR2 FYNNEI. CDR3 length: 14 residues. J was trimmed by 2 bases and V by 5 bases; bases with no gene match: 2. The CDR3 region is CASSLDRGNQPQHF. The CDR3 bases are TGTGCCAGCAGTTTGGACAGGGGCAATCAGCCCCAGCATTTT.

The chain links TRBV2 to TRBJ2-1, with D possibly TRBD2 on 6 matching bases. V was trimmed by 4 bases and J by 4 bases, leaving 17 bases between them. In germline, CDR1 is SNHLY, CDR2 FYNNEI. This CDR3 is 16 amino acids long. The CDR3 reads CASSATRDWIYNEQFF. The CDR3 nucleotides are TGTGCCAGCAGTGCCACCCGGGACTGGATTTACAATGAGCAGTTCTTC.

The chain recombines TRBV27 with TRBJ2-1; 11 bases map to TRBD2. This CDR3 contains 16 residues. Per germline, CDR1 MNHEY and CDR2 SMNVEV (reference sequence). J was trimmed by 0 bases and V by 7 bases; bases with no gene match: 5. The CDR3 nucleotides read TGTGCCAGCACACGGACTAGCGGGCCCTCCTACAATGAGCAGTTCTTC. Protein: CASTRTSGPSYNEQFF.

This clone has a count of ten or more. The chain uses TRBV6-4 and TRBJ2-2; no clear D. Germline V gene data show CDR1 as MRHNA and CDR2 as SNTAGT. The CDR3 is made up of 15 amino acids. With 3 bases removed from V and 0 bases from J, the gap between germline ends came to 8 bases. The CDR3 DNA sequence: TGTGCCAGCAGTGAGGGCAGTGCGAACACCGGGGAGCTGTTTTTT. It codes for CASSEGSANTGELFF.

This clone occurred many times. Here the CDR3 reads CASSAWDRGTNTEAFF. As DNA, the CDR3 is TGTGCCAGTAGTGCCTGGGACAGGGGGACCAACACTGAAGCTTTCTTT. The J gene is TRBJ1-1, the V gene TRBV19, with 11 bases fitting TRBD1. Germline lookup yields CDR1 LNHDA and CDR2 SQIVND (reference sequence). V lost 5 bases, J lost 2 bases, and 7 bases stayed unmatched. The CDR3 extends over 16 amino acids.

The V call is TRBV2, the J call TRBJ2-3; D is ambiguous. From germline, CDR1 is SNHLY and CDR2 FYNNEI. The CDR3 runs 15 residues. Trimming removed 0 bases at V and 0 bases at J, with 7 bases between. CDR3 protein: CASSEAPVSTDTQYF. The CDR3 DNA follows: TGTGCCAGCAGTGAAGCCCCTGTCAGCACAGATACGCAGTATTTT. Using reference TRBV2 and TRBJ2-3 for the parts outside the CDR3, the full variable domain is EPEVTQTPSHQVTQMGQEVILRCVPISNHLYFYWYRQILGQKVEFLVSFYNNEISEKSEIFDDQFSVERPDGSNFTLKIRSTKLEDSAMYFCASSEAPVSTDTQYFGPGTRLTVL.

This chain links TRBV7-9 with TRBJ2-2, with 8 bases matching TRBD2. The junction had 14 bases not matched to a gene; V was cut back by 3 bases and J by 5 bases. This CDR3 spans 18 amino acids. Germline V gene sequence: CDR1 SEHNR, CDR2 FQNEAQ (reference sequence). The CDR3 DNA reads TGTGCCAGCAGCTTCAAATTAATAGCGGGACCGGGGACCGGGGAGCTGTTTTTT. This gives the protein CASSFKLIAGPGTGELFF.

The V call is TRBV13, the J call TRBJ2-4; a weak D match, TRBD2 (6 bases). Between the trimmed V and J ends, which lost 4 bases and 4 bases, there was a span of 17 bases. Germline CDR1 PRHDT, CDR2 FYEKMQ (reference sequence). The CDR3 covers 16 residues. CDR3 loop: CASSWRGSGKKNIQYF. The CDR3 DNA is TGTGCCAGCAGCTGGAGGGGATCGGGCAAAAAAAACATTCAGTACTTC.

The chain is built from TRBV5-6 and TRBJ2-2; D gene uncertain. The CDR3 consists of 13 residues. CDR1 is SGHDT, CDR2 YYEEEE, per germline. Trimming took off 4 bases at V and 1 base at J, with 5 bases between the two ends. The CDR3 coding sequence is TGTGCCAGCAGCCAACAGAACACCGGGGAGCTGTTTTTT. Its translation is CASSQQNTGELFF.

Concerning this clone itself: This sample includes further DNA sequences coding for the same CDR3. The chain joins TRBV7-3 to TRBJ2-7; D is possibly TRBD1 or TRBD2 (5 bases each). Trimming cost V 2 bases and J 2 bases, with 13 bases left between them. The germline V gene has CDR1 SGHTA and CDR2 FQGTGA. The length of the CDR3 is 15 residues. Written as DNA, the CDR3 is TGTGCCAGCAGCTTAGAGGGGCAGGGAACCTACGAGCAGTACTTC. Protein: CASSLEGQGTYEQYF.

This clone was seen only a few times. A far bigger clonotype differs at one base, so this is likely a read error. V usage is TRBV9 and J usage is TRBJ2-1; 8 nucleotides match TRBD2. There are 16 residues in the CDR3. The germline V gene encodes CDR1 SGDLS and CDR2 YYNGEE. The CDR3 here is CARSGGGLSNGDEQFF. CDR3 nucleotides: TGTGCCCGCAGCGGCGGGGGGCTATCAAATGGCGATGAGCAGTTCTTC.

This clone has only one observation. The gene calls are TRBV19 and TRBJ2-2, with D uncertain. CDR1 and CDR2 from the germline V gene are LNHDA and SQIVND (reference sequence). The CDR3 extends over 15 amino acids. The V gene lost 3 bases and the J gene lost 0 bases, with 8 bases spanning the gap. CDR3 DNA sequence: TGTGCCAGTAGTATGGGAACATCGAACACCGGGGAGCTGTTTTTT. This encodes CASSMGTSNTGELFF. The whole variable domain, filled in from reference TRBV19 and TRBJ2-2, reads DGGITQSPKYLFRKEGQNVTLSCEQNLNHDAMYWYRQDPGQGLRLIYYSQIVNDFQKGDIAEGYSVSREKKESFPLTVTSAQKNPTAFYLCASSMGTSNTGELFFGEGSRLTVL.

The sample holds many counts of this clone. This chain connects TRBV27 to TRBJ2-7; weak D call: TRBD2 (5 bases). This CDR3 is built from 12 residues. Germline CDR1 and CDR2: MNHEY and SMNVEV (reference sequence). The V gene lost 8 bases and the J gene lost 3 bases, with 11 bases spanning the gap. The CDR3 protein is CASLPGGYEQYF. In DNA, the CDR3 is TGTGCCAGCCTCCCCGGAGGCTACGAGCAGTACTTC.

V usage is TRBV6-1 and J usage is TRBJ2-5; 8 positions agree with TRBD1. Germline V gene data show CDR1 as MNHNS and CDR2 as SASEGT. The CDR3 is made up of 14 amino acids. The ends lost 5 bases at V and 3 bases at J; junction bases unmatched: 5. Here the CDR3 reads CASSRDRLEETQYF. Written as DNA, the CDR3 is TGTGCCAGCAGTCGGGACAGGTTAGAAGAGACCCAGTACTTC.

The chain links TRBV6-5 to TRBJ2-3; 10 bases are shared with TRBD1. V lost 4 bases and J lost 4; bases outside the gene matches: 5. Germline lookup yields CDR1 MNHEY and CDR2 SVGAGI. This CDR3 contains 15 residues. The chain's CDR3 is CASSLGQGGADTQYF. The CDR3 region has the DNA TGTGCCAGCAGTTTAGGACAGGGGGGCGCAGATACGCAGTATTTT.

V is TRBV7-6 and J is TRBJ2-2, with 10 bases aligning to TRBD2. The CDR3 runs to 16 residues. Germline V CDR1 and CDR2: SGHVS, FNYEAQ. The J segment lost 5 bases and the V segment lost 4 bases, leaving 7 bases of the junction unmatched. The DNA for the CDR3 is TGTGCCAGCAGCTCCCTTCCTAGCGGGAGTACCGGGGAGCTGTTTTTT. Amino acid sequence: CASSSLPSGSTGELFF.

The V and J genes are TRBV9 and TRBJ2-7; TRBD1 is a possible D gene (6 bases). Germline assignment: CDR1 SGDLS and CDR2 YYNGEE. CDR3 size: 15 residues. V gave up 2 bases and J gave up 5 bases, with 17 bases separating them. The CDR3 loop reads CASSVYRDTVNEQYF. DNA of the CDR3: TGTGCCAGCAGCGTTTACCGGGACACTGTGAACGAGCAGTACTTC.

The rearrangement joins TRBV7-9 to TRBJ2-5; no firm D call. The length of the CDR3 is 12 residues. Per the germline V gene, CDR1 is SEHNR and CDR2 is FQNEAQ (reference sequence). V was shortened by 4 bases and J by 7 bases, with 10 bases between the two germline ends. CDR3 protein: CASSSSWGTQYF. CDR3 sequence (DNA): TGTGCCAGCAGCTCCAGTTGGGGGACCCAGTACTTC.